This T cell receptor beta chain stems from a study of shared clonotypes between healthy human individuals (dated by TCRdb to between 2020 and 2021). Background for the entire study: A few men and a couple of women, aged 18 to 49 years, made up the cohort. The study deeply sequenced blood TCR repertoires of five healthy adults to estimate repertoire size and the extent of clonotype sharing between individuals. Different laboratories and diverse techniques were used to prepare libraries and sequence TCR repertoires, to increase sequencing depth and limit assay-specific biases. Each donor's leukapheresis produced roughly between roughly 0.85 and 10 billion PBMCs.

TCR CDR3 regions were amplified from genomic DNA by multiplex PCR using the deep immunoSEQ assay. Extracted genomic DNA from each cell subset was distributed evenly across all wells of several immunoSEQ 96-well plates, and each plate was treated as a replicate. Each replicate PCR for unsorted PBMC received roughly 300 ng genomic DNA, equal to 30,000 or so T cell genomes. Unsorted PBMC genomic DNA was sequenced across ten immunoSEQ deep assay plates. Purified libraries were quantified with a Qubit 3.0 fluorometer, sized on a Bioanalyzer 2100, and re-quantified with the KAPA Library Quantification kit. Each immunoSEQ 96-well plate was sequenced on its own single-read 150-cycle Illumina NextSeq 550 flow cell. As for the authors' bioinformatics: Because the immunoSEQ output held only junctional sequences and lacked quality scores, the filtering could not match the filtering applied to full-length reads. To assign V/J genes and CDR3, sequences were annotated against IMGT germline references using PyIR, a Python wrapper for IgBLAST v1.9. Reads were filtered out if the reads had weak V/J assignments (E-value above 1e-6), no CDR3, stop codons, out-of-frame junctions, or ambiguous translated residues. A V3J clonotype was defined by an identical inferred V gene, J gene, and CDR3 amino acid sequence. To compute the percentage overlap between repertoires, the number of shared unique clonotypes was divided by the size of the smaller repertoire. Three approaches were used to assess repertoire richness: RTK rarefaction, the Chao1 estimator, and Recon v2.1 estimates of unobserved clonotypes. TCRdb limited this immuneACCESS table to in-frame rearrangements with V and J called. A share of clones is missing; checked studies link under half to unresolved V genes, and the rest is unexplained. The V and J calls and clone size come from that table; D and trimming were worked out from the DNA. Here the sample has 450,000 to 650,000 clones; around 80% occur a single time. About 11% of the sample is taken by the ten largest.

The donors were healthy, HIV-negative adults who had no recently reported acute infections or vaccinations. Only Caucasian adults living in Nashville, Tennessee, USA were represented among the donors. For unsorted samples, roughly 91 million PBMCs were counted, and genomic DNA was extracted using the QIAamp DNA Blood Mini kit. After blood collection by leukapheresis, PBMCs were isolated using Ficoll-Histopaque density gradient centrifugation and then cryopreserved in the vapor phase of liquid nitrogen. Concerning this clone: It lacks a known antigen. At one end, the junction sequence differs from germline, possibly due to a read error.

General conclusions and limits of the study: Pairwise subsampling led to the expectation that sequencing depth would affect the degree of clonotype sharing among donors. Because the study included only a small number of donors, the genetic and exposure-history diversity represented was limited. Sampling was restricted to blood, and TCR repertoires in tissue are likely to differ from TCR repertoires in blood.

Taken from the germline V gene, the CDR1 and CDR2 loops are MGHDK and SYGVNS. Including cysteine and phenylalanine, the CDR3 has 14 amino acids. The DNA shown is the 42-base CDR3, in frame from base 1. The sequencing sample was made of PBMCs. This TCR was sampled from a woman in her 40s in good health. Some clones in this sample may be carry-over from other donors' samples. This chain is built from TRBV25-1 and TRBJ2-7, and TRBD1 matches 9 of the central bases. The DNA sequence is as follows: TGCGCCAGCGGGGCTGCCGGGACAGGGAGGGAGCAGTACTTC. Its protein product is CASGAAGTGREQYF.